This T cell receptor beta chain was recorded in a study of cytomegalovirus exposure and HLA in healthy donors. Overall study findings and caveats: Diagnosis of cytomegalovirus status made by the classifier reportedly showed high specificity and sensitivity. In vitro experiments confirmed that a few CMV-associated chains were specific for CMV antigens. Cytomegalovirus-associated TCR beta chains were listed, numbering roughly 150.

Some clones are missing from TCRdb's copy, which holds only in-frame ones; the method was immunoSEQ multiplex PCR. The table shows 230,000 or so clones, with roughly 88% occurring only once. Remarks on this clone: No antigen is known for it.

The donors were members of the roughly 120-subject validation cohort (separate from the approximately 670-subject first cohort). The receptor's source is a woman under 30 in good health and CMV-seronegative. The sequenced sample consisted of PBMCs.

The CDR3 sequence is CASSDHRQVEYSNQPQHF. Written as DNA, the CDR3 is TGTGCCAGCAGTGACCACAGGCAGGTAGAATATAGCAATCAGCCCCAGCATTTT. The chain carries TRBV2 and TRBJ1-5, with a weak D call TRBD1 (5 bases). CDR1 and CDR2 (germline): SNHLY, FYNNEI. CDR3 length equals 18 residues. The V end was cut by 3 bases, the J end by 0 bases, with 18 bases between.